The rows below give T cell receptor beta chains drawn from one sample of a study of siplizumab effects on memory and regulatory T cells. Profiling relied on immunoSEQ multiplex PCR, and the TCRdb table lists in-frame clones only, not all of them. The table records around 87,000 clones, about 90% of them present only once. The sample taken for sequencing was CD4+ T cells sorted from blood. The receptor source for this set is a human donor in good health. The CDR3 runs from the conserved cysteine through the conserved F or W. The D gene is left open where the match is weak. The listing skips clone size in some rows; elsewhere it reads once, few, many or a size class.

TRBV29-1	TRBJ1-4	TRBD1	.	TGCAGCGCCGGGACAGGGGGCGAGGCTAATGAAAAACTGTTTTTT	CSAGTGGEANEKLFF
TRBV27	TRBJ2-7	.	.	TGTGCCAGCAGTTTATCAGGGGCCTTCTCCTACGAGCAGTACTTC	CASSLSGAFSYEQYF
TRBV25-1	TRBJ2-2	.	once	TGTGCCAGCAGTGCAGGGGGGCGGAACGGGGAGCTGTTTTTT	CASSAGGRNGELFF
TRBV7-9	TRBJ2-2	TRBD2	.	TGTGCCAGCAAAACTAGCGGTCGAAACGGGGAGCTGTTTTTT	CASKTSGRNGELFF
TRBV7-8	TRBJ1-4	.	.	TGTGCCAGCAGCTTAAATAGTGGTGTCTCCGATGAAAAACTGTTTTTT	CASSLNSGVSDEKLFF
TRBV28	TRBJ1-5	.	.	TGTGCCAGCAGTTTAATACAGAGAAATCAGCCCCAGCATTTT	CASSLIQRNQPQHF
TRBV18	TRBJ1-4	.	.	TGTGCCAGCTCACCACTCTCCAATGAAAAACTGTTTTTT	CASSPLSNEKLFF
TRBV25-1	TRBJ1-1	.	.	TGTGCCAGCAGTGACCCCGGGGTAGCTGAAGCTTTCTTT	CASSDPGVAEAFF
TRBV5-1	TRBJ2-6	.	.	TGCGCCAGCAGCTTGGCAGGGGCTGGGGCCAACGTCCTGACTTTC	CASSLAGAGANVLTF
TRBV29-1	TRBJ2-5	TRBD1	.	TGCAGCGTGGACAGGGGTAGAGAGACCCAGTACTTC	CSVDRGRETQYF
TRBV7-9	TRBJ2-1	.	.	TGTGCCAGCAGCCCCGGTTGGGACAATGAGCAGTTCTTC	CASSPGWDNEQFF
TRBV4-3	TRBJ2-1	TRBD2	.	TGCGCCAGCAGCCAGAGCGGGAGTGGGTTCAATGAGCAGTTCTTC	CASSQSGSGFNEQFF
TRBV4-1	TRBJ2-2	TRBD2	.	TGCGCCAGCAGCCTTAGGGGAGCGGGAGTCGTCGGGGAGCTGTTTTTT	CASSLRGAGVVGELFF
TRBV6-1	TRBJ1-1	.	.	TGTGCCAGCAGTCAAGAAGGGCGGACTGAAGCTTTCTTT	CASSQEGRTEAFF
TRBV5-4	TRBJ1-2	.	.	TGTGCCAGCAGCCCCCGTATCGGTGGCTACACCTTC	CASSPRIGGYTF
TRBV5-1	TRBJ1-6	.	few	TGCGCCAGCAGCTTCACCCCCCGGACTATGGGGCCTTATAATTCACCCCTCCACTTT	CASSFTPRTMGPYNSPLHF
TRBV5-1	TRBJ1-1	.	.	TGCGCCAGCAGCCCGGAGGGCATTGAAGCTTTCTTT	CASSPEGIEAFF
TRBV15	TRBJ2-3	TRBD2	.	TGTGCCACCAGCAGAGTGCTAGCGGGAGGTCGGTCGGCAGATACGCAGTATTTT	CATSRVLAGGRSADTQYF
TRBV6-5	TRBJ1-5	.	.	TGTGCCAGCAGTTACGATACCGGAGGCAATCAGCCCCAGCATTTT	CASSYDTGGNQPQHF
TRBV5-1	TRBJ2-2	.	.	TGCGCCAGCAGGGAAGGGGTTTCCACCGGGGAGCTGTTTTTT	CASREGVSTGELFF
TRBV6-6	TRBJ1-1	.	.	TGTGCCAGCACGGTGACGGTGAACACTGAAGCTTTCTTT	CASTVTVNTEAFF
TRBV5-5	TRBJ2-5	.	.	TGTGCCAGCACCTTCCGGGGGACAAACCAAGAGACCCAGTACTTC	CASTFRGTNQETQYF
TRBV7-9	TRBJ2-2	.	.	TGTGCCAGCAGCTTATTTGGGAACACCGGGGAGCTGTTTTTT	CASSLFGNTGELFF
TRBV7-9	TRBJ2-7	.	.	TGTGCCAGCAGCCGAAGATCCGGGGACCGGGAGCAGTACTTC	CASSRRSGDREQYF
TRBV29-1	TRBJ2-3	.	once	TGCAGCGTTGTAATTTCAGATACGCAGTATTTT	CSVVISDTQYF
TRBV11-2	TRBJ1-1	.	.	TGTGCCAGCAGCAACACCCAGGGGAATGCTTTCTTT	CASSNTQGNAFF
TRBV11-3	TRBJ2-3	TRBD2	.	TGTGCCAGCAGCCGAGGACTAGCAGACACAGATACGCAGTATTTT	CASSRGLADTDTQYF
TRBV5-1	TRBJ2-1	TRBD1	few	TGCGCCACCAAACTACCGGGACAGGGGGCTTGGGAGCAGTTCTTC	CATKLPGQGAWEQFF
TRBV27	TRBJ2-3	.	.	TGTGCCAGCAGTTCCTACACTAGCACAGATACGCAGTATTTT	CASSSYTSTDTQYF
TRBV21-1	TRBJ2-6	.	.	TGTGCCAGCAGCAACCCTAGGGCCTCTGAGGGCTCTGGGGCCAACGTCCTGACTTTC	CASSNPRASEGSGANVLTF
TRBV30	TRBJ1-1	.	few	TGTGCCTGGGGGCGGACCAACACTGAAGCTTTCTTT	CAWGRTNTEAFF
TRBV5-1	TRBJ2-3	.	few	TGCGCCAGCAGCTTGGAAGCGGCAAGAACAGATACGCAGTATTTT	CASSLEAARTDTQYF
TRBV6-5	TRBJ1-3	.	once	TGTGCCAGCAGTGAATCCGGGAATGGAAACACCATATATTTT	CASSESGNGNTIYF
TRBV11-2	TRBJ1-5	TRBD1	.	TGTGCCAGCAGCCCGTGGACAGGGACCAATCAGCCCCAGCATTTT	CASSPWTGTNQPQHF
TRBV19	TRBJ2-7	.	.	TGTGCCAGTAGTATGACGGACGAGCAGTACTTC	CASSMTDEQYF
TRBV5-5	TRBJ2-1	TRBD2	.	TGTGCCAGCAGCTTGGGTTCCTCAACGGGGGGCAATGAGCAGTTCTTC	CASSLGSSTGGNEQFF
TRBV30	TRBJ2-2	.	many	TGTGCCTGGAGTAAGGGGACTCCCGCCGGGGAGCTGTTTTTT	CAWSKGTPAGELFF
TRBV10-3	TRBJ2-7	TRBD2	.	TGTGCCATCTCAGCTAGCGGAACCTCCTACGAGCAGTACTTC	CAISASGTSYEQYF
TRBV5-6	TRBJ2-3	TRBD2	.	TGTGCCAGCAGCGATACTAGCGGCCGGTGGGATACGCAGTATTTT	CASSDTSGRWDTQYF
TRBV19	TRBJ2-1	.	.	TGTGCCAGTAGTAGTCAGGGGACCTCCTACAATGAGCAGTTCTTC	CASSSQGTSYNEQFF
TRBV5-5	TRBJ2-7	TRBD2	.	TGTGCCAGCAGAACCCTAGCGGGAGGAAAATACGAGCAGTACTTC	CASRTLAGGKYEQYF
TRBV6-1	TRBJ1-1	.	.	TGTGCCAGCAGTGAAGATCGCGGATACACTGAAGCTTTCTTT	CASSEDRGYTEAFF
TRBV2	TRBJ2-1	.	.	TGTGCCAGCAGCGCAGGCCCAGTTGAGCAGTTCTTC	CASSAGPVEQFF
TRBV6-1	TRBJ2-2	.	.	TGTGCCAGTACTAAGAACACCGGGGAGCTGTTTTTT	CASTKNTGELFF
TRBV5-5	TRBJ2-2	TRBD1	.	TGTGCCAGCACCGCCGGGACAGGGGGCCCTCGGGAGGCCGGGGAGCTGTTTTTT	CASTAGTGGPREAGELFF
TRBV28	TRBJ2-7	.	.	TGTGCCCCCCTTCTCGGAGGCGAGCAGTACTTC	CAPLLGGEQYF
TRBV7-9	TRBJ1-1	.	.	TGTGCCAGCAGCTTAGCGACGGGCAACACTGAAGCTTTCTTT	CASSLATGNTEAFF
TRBV9	TRBJ2-5	TRBD2	.	TGTGCCAGCAGCGTAGGCGGGGGTGATCAAGAGACCCAGTACTTC	CASSVGGGDQETQYF
TRBV7-8	TRBJ1-5	.	.	TGTGCCAGCAGCCCCACAGCCCTCACGAATCAGCCCCAGCATTTT	CASSPTALTNQPQHF
TRBV7-6	TRBJ2-5	.	once	TGTGCCAGCAGCTTGGGACGGATGGAGACCCAGTACTTC	CASSLGRMETQYF
TRBV5-1	TRBJ2-5	.	.	TGCGCCAGCAGCCCGGATCAACAAGAGACCCAGTACTTC	CASSPDQQETQYF
TRBV2	TRBJ2-2	.	.	TGTGCCAGCACTTTGGGGGATTACACCGGGGAGCTGTTTTTT	CASTLGDYTGELFF
TRBV19	TRBJ2-1	TRBD1	.	TGTGCCAGTAGTATGTGGGGCAGGGGGAACTACAATGAGCAGTTCTTC	CASSMWGRGNYNEQFF
TRBV19	TRBJ2-5	.	.	TGTGCCAGTAGTATAGTTGGGGCAGAGCAGTACTTC	CASSIVGAEQYF
TRBV12-5	TRBJ1-1	TRBD1	.	TGTGCTAGTGGTTCCGGGACAGGGGGTAACACTGAAGCTTTCTTT	CASGSGTGGNTEAFF
TRBV7-2	TRBJ1-5	.	.	TGTGCCAGCAGCTTATCGGTTCATACGAGTCAGCCCCAGCATTTT	CASSLSVHTSQPQHF
TRBV7-3	TRBJ2-2	.	.	TGTGCCTCTGCAGGGGGGAGCGGGAACACCGGGGAGCTGTTTTTT	CASAGGSGNTGELFF
TRBV5-5	TRBJ1-1	TRBD1	.	TGTGCCAGCAGCTTCCAGACAGGGTCGGCTGAAGCTTTCTTT	CASSFQTGSAEAFF
TRBV28	TRBJ2-3	TRBD2	.	TGTGCCAGCAGTTTTTTGCGGGAGGGCCAGGGTTCGGATACGCAGTATTTT	CASSFLREGQGSDTQYF
TRBV7-2	TRBJ1-6	TRBD1	.	TGTGCCAGCAGCCAAACCATGGGACAGGGCATTGCACCCCTCCACTTT	CASSQTMGQGIAPLHF